What follows are 24 T cell receptor beta chains derived from one specimen sequenced in a study of blood T cell repertoires in COVID-19. The method was immunoSEQ multiplex PCR; TCRdb's version includes in-frame clones alone and lacks a portion of them. The profile shows about 57,000 clones, around 76% of them singletons. The specimen sequenced was peripheral blood. These receptors all stem from a woman between 55 and 75 years old with acute or convalescent COVID-19.

CDR3 protein: CASSQLTANTEAFF. In nucleotides, the CDR3 is TGTGCCAGCAGCCAACTCACAGCGAACACTGAAGCTTTCTTT. This chain connects TRBV7-8 to TRBJ1-1; no clear D. The germline V and J ends were trimmed by 5 bases and 1 base, with 11 bases remaining between them. This CDR3 has 14 amino acids. CDR1 SGHVS and CDR2 FQNEAQ come from the germline V gene.

This clone was seen just once. The chain combines TRBV27 with TRBJ2-6; D possibly corresponds to TRBD2 (5 bases). Germline lookup yields CDR1 MNHEY and CDR2 SMNVEV (reference sequence). The germline V and J ends were trimmed by 8 bases and 1 base, with 12 bases remaining between them. CDR3 length equals 15 residues. CDR3 in DNA: TGTGCCAGCTGCACGGGGTTATCTGGGGCCAACGTCCTGACTTTC. Protein: CASCTGLSGANVLTF.

The chain combines TRBV4-2 with TRBJ1-1; no reliable D call. Looked up from germline, CDR1 is LGHNA and CDR2 is YNFKEQ. CDR3 length: 15 amino acids. V lost 0 bases to trimming and J lost 8 bases, with 16 bases between them. CDR3 loop: CASSQEGKGDPEAFF. The CDR3 coding sequence is TGTGCCAGCAGCCAAGAAGGAAAGGGAGATCCCGAAGCTTTCTTT.

The chain couples TRBV6-2 or TRBV6-3 to TRBJ1-2, with D perhaps matching TRBD1 (6 bases). CDR3 length: 14 amino acids. V lost 0 bases to trimming and J lost 5 bases, with 10 bases between them. Germline V gene sequence: CDR1 MNHEY, CDR2 SVGEGT. CDR3 coding DNA: TGTGCCAGCAGTTACTCTTTGGACAGTTATGGCTACACCTTC. Amino acid sequence: CASSYSLDSYGYTF.

This chain joins TRBV11-2 and TRBJ2-3; 10 bases are shared with TRBD2. Losses at the gene ends were 6 bases for V and 2 bases for J; bases not matched to a gene: 11. Per the germline V gene, CDR1 is SGHAT and CDR2 is FQNNGV. The CDR3 is 17 amino acids. The CDR3 nucleotides read TGTGCCAGCAGTTTTCCACTAGCGGGGTGGGACACAGATACGCAGTATTTT. The encoded protein is CASSFPLAGWDTDTQYF.

The chain recombines TRBV4-3 with TRBJ2-5; 7 nucleotides agree with TRBD1. Germline V gives CDR1 LGHNA, CDR2 YSLEER. The CDR3 length is 14 residues. The trim removed 0 bases at V and 2 bases at J, leaving 0 bases unmatched. The CDR3 DNA is TGCGCCAGCAGCCAAGACAGGGGGCAAGAGACCCAGTACTTC. Residues: CASSQDRGQETQYF.

This chain connects TRBV30 to TRBJ1-6, with TRBD1 matching over 9 bases. The germline gives CDR1 GTSNPN, CDR2 SVGIG (reference sequence). J lost 9 bases, V lost 0 bases, and 6 bases had no gene match. The CDR3 loop spans 15 amino acids. The CDR3 loop reads CAWSVARTGVSPLHF. As DNA, the CDR3 is TGTGCCTGGAGTGTGGCCAGGACAGGGGTTTCACCCCTCCACTTT. Using reference TRBV30 and TRBJ1-6 for the parts outside the CDR3, the full variable domain is SQTIHQWPATLVQPVGSPLSLECTVEGTSNPNLYWYRQAAGRGLQLLFYSVGIGQISSEVPQNLSASRPQDRQFILSSKKLLLSDSGFYLCAWSVARTGVSPLHFGNGTRLTVT.

The chain joins TRBV27 to TRBJ1-1; 9 positions agree with TRBD1. The CDR3 has 15 residues. Germline V gene lookup returns CDR1 MNHEY and CDR2 SMNVEV (reference sequence). V lost 0 bases, J lost 5 bases, and 4 bases stayed unmatched. The CDR3 sequence is CASSLSGTGRTEAFF. For the CDR3, the DNA is TGTGCCAGCAGTTTATCCGGGACAGGGAGGACTGAAGCTTTCTTT.

The genes are TRBV5-6 and TRBJ1-6, with D perhaps matching TRBD1 (5 bases). The CDR3 extends over 14 amino acids. The germline V gene has CDR1 SGHDT and CDR2 YYEEEE. Trimming stripped 7 bases from V and 5 bases from J, with 13 bases between. The CDR3 sequence is CASSSDTDNSPLHF. DNA of the CDR3: TGTGCCAGCTCCTCGGACACTGATAATTCACCCCTCCACTTT.

The chain carries TRBV3-1 (or the pseudogene TRBV3-2) and TRBJ1-2; TRBD1 might be the D (5 bases). The germline V gene has CDR1 LGHDT and CDR2 YNNKEL (reference sequence). The germline V and J ends were trimmed by 4 bases and 2 bases, with 14 bases remaining between them. The CDR3 loop spans 15 amino acids. In DNA, the CDR3 is TGTGCCAGCAGCCCCCGCGGGGGATCGAACTATGGCTACACCTTC. Its translation is CASSPRGGSNYGYTF.

The chain combines TRBV19 with TRBJ2-5, with a weak D call TRBD2 (5 bases). Germline CDR1 is LNHDA and CDR2 is SQIVND (reference sequence). The V end lost 4 bases, the J end lost 2 bases, and 8 bases lay between the germline ends. CDR3 length: 13 amino acids. CDR3 loop: CASSSTRQETQYF. In nucleotides, the CDR3 is TGTGCCAGTAGTAGCACTAGACAAGAGACCCAGTACTTC.

The chain couples TRBV23-1 to TRBJ1-2; the match to TRBD1 covers 7 bases. TRBV23-1 is placed among ORFs of uncertain function. CDR3 size: 14 residues. The V and J ends lost 3 bases and 9 bases, in that order; junction bases with no gene match: 10. CDR3 loop: CASSHTRGSIRYTF. In DNA, the CDR3 is TGCGCCAGCAGTCACACCAGGGGGTCCATTCGCTACACCTTC.

The gene calls are TRBV7-2 and TRBJ2-1, with a tentative D call TRBD2 (6 bases). Germline values: CDR1 SGHTA, CDR2 FQGNSA. Trimming cost V 4 bases and J 2 bases, with 12 bases left between them. The CDR3 totals 15 residues. For the CDR3, the DNA is TGTGCCAGCAGCTCAGATGGAGGGCCCTACAATGAGCAGTTCTTC. Its protein product is CASSSDGGPYNEQFF.

This sequence joins TRBV19 and TRBJ2-3; tentative D call: TRBD2 (5 bases). Per the germline V gene, CDR1 is LNHDA and CDR2 is SQIVND (reference sequence). This CDR3 region has 16 residues. V lost 4 bases and J 2 bases, leaving 16 bases between the germline ends. The CDR3: CASSTPGREHTDTQYF. The CDR3 region has the DNA TGTGCCAGTAGTACTCCCGGACGGGAACACACAGATACGCAGTATTTT.

The table lists this clone with a few counts. This rearrangement joins TRBV5-1 to TRBJ2-7, with 10 bases fitting TRBD1. The V and J ends lost 1 base and 5 bases, in that order; junction bases with no gene match: 6. Germline lookup yields CDR1 SGHRS and CDR2 YFSETQ. This CDR3 comprises 15 residues. CDR3 residues: CASSLLGTGVHEQYF. The DNA for the CDR3 is TGCGCCAGCAGCTTGTTGGGGACAGGGGTCCACGAGCAGTACTTC. The whole variable domain, filled in from reference TRBV5-1 and TRBJ2-7, reads KAGVTQTPRYLIKTRGQQVTLSCSPISGHRSVSWYQQTPGQGLQFLFEYFSETQRNKGNFPGRFSGRQFSNSRSEMNVSTLELGDSALYLCASSLLGTGVHEQYFGPGTRLTVT.

This rearrangement joins TRBV5-1 to TRBJ2-5; 10 bases line up with TRBD2. After removal of 3 bases from V and 1 base from J, the junction contained 6 bases not matched to a gene. The CDR3 totals 16 residues. CDR1 is SGHRS and CDR2 is YFSETQ in the germline V gene. The DNA of the CDR3 is TGCGCCAGCAGCTCCCTTAGCGGGGGGCCCCAAGAGACCCAGTACTTC. The encoded protein is CASSSLSGGPQETQYF. The variable domain in full, completed from reference TRBV5-1 and TRBJ2-5, reads KAGVTQTPRYLIKTRGQQVTLSCSPISGHRSVSWYQQTPGQGLQFLFEYFSETQRNKGNFPGRFSGRQFSNSRSEMNVSTLELGDSALYLCASSSLSGGPQETQYFGPGTRLLVL.

The chain carries TRBV9 and TRBJ1-1, with unresolved D. V was trimmed by 4 bases and J by 10 bases, leaving 14 bases between them. This CDR3 region has 12 residues. Germline values: CDR1 SGDLS, CDR2 YYNGEE. The CDR3 spells CASSNPGEGAFF. DNA for the CDR3: TGTGCCAGCAGCAACCCCGGGGAGGGAGCTTTCTTT.

V and J are TRBV27 and TRBJ1-5; a weak D match, TRBD1 (6 bases). Per the germline V gene, CDR1 is MNHEY and CDR2 is SMNVEV (reference sequence). Trimming cost V 8 bases and J 5 bases, with 10 bases left between them. CDR3 size: 12 residues. The CDR3 region is CASGEGDQPQHF. In DNA, the CDR3 is TGTGCCAGCGGTGAGGGGGATCAGCCCCAGCATTTT.

This clone was seen a few times. The chain is built from TRBV6-1 and TRBJ1-3, with D perhaps TRBD1 (5 bases). The CDR3 sequence is 16 residues long. Trimming shortened V by 3 bases and J by 2 bases, and 14 bases separated the two germline ends. Germline V lookup: CDR1 MNHNS, CDR2 SASEGT. CDR3 sequence: CASSDTKGMTGNTIYF. In DNA form, the CDR3 reads TGTGCCAGCAGTGATACAAAGGGGATGACTGGAAACACCATATATTTT.

Of note for this clone: The junction shows a germline mismatch at one end, possibly a read error. The genes are TRBV12-3 or TRBV12-4 and TRBJ1-5; no reliable D call. The CDR3 consists of 13 residues. CDR3 sequence: CANSSAPGQPQHF. The CDR3 coding sequence is TGTGCCAACAGTTCTGCCCCCGGTCAGCCCCAGCATTTT.

The J gene is TRBJ1-2, the V gene TRBV21-1; TRBD1 is the table's D call and was not checked against the DNA. TRBV21-1 is flagged as a pseudogene. CDR3 length: 13 amino acids. The CDR3 loop is CASVDRATYGYTF. The DNA for the CDR3 is TGTGCCAGCGTCGACAGGGCGACCTATGGCTACACCTTC.

The chain links TRBV9 to TRBJ1-6, with a tentative D call TRBD1 (5 bases). Germline V lookup: CDR1 SGDLS, CDR2 YYNGEE. V was cut by 2 bases and J by 9 bases, with 12 bases left in between. The CDR3 runs to 14 residues. DNA for the CDR3: TGTGCCAGCAGCGTTGGGGACTGGGGTTCACCCCTCCACTTT. Encoded protein: CASSVGDWGSPLHF.

The J gene is TRBJ2-7, the V gene TRBV19; perhaps TRBD2 as D (5 bases). V lost 5 bases to trimming and J lost 2 bases, with 13 bases between them. Germline values: CDR1 LNHDA, CDR2 SQIVND (reference sequence). The CDR3 is 14 residues long. CDR3 loop: CASSPQDLTYEQYF. The DNA of the CDR3 is TGTGCCAGTAGTCCCCAGGACTTGACCTACGAGCAGTACTTC.

The chain recombines TRBV20-1 with TRBJ1-1; perhaps TRBD1 as D (6 bases). V was cut by 1 base and J by 8 bases, with 8 bases left in between. The CDR3 has 11 amino acids. CDR1 DFQATT and CDR2 SNEGSKA come from the germline V gene (reference sequence). The CDR3 sequence: CSARAQGEAFF. CDR3 DNA: TGCAGTGCTAGAGCTCAGGGGGAAGCTTTCTTT.